Detailed here is one T cell receptor beta chain. This specimen belongs to a study of graft-versus-host responses after intestinal transplantation. Overall study context: The whole recipient group had anti-thymocyte globulin induction followed by tacrolimus and steroids for two to three years.

The V gene's germline CDR1 is MDHEN and CDR2 SYDVKM. V was clipped by 6 bases and J by 3 bases, with 13 bases between them. The CDR3 length is 14 residues. The repertoire was sequenced with immunoSEQ multiplex PCR; TCRdb's copy has only in-frame clones and lacks some. The sample contains about 43,000 clones, about 94% of which appear only once. The chain uses TRBV28 and TRBJ2-3; possibly TRBD2 for D (6 bases). This material consisted of PBMCs, taken approximately 350 days after intestinal transplant. The source is a human patient who received an intestinal transplant, so some T cells may come from the graft donor. The CDR3 DNA reads as TGTGCCAGCAGCCCCAGGCGGGAAACAGATACGCAGTATTTT. It specifies CASSPRRETDTQYF.